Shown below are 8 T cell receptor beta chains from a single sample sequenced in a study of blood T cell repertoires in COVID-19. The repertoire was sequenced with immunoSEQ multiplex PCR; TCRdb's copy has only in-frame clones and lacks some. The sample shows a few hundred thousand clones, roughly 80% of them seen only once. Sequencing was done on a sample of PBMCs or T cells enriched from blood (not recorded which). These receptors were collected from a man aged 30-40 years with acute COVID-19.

Here the CDR3 DNA reads TGTGCCAGCAGCTTACTTACCCAAAACAGGGTAGCCGGGGAGCTGTTTTTT. Its translation: CASSLLTQNRVAGELFF. The chain combines TRBV11-2 with TRBJ2-2, with a tentative D call TRBD1 (6 bases). Trimming cost V 2 bases and J 6 bases, with 19 bases left between them. The CDR3 is 17 residues long. Germline V lookup: CDR1 SGHAT, CDR2 FQNNGV. Combining the CDR3 with reference TRBV11-2 and TRBJ2-2 gives the whole variable domain EAGVAQSPRYKIIEKRQSVAFWCNPISGHATLYWYQQILGQGPKLLIQFQNNGVVDDSQLPKDRFSAERLKGVDSTLKIQPAKLEDSAVYLCASSLLTQNRVAGELFFGEGSRLTVL.

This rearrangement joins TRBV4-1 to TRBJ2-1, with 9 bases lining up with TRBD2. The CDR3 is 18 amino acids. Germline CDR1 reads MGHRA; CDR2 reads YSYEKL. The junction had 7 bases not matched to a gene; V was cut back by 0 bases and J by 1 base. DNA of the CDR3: TGCGCCAGCAGCCAAGATCTCAGCGGGAGGATATCCTACAATGAGCAGTTCTTC. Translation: CASSQDLSGRISYNEQFF.

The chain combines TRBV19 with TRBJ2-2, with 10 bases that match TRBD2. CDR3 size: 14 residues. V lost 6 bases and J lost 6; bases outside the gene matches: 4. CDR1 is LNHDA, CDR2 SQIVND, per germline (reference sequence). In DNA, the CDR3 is TGTGCCAGTAGCCAGCGGGGGGGCTCCGGGGAGCTGTTTTTT. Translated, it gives CASSQRGGSGELFF.

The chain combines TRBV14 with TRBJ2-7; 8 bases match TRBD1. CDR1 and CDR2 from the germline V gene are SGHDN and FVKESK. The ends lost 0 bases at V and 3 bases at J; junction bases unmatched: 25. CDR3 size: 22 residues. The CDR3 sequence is CASSQDLQRQDRAELTLYEQYV. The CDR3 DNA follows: TGTGCCAGCAGCCAAGATCTTCAACGTCAGGACAGGGCAGAGCTTACTCTCTACGAGCAGTACGTC.

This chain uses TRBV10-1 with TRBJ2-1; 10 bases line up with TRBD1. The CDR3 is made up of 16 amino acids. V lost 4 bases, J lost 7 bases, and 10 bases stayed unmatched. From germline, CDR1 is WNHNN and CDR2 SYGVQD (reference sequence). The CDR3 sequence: CASSVRGTGEMNEQFF. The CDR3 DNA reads TGCGCCAGCAGTGTAAGGGGGACAGGGGAGATGAATGAGCAGTTCTTC.

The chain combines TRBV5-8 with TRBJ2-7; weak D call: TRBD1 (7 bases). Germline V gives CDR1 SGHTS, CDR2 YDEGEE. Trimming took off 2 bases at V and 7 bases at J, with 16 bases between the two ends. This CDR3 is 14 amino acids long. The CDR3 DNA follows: TGTGCCAGCAGCTTTGTCAGGGGGGCCGGGGAGCAGTACGTC. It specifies CASSFVRGAGEQYV.

CDR3 coding DNA: TGTGCCAGCAGCCGTCCGGACAGGGGAAACTATGGCTACACCTTC. Residues: CASSRPDRGNYGYTF. The V call is TRBV16, the J call TRBJ1-2, with 9 bases matching TRBD1. This CDR3 has 15 residues. Losses at the gene ends were 4 bases for V and 2 bases for J; bases not matched to a gene: 5. Germline V gene sequence: CDR1 KGHSY, CDR2 FQNENV.

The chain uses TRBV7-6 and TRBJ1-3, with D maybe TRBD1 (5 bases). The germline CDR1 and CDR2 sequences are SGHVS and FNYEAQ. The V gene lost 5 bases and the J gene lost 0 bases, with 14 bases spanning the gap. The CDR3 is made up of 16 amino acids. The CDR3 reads CASSPIDSSSGNTIYF. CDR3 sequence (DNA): TGTGCCAGCAGCCCAATAGACAGTTCCTCTGGAAACACCATATATTTT.